The T cell receptor (beta chain) described here comes from a study of OX40 agonist ivuxolimab in advanced cancers. The assay was immunoSEQ multiplex PCR, and TCRdb's table has in-frame clones only and misses some. The sample has roughly 100,000 clones, about 92% seen once; the top ten hold 0.2% to 0.3%. The sequenced sample was CD4+ or CD8+ T cells sorted from blood, obtained in a trial of the OX40 agonist ivuxolimab. This clonotype was obtained from an adult with an advanced solid tumor such as melanoma, head and neck, liver or kidney cancer.

This chain's CDR3 is CASSKGSGRVYEQYV. DNA for the CDR3: TGTGCCAGCAGCAAAGGAAGCGGGAGGGTATACGAGCAGTACGTC. This chain links TRBV21-1 with TRBJ2-7; the listed D gene, TRBD2, was not tested against the DNA. TRBV21-1 is assigned pseudogene status. The CDR3 is made up of 15 amino acids.